This T cell receptor (beta chain) was sequenced for a study of T cells in Graves' hyperthyroidism and ophthalmopathy. Overall study results and limits: The model foresaw ophthalmopathy a median approximately 6.1 months prior to onset.

Between the trimmed V and J ends, which lost 0 bases and 9 bases, there was a span of 18 bases. Germline CDR1 reads MGHRA; CDR2 reads YSYEKL. The length of the CDR3 is 16 residues. About this clonotype: Its antigen is undetermined.

Regions amplified from RNA transcripts were the TCR beta CDR3 regions. HTBI primers drove first-round RT-PCR of the TCR CDR3. From the multiplex PCR reads, TCRdb called clonotypes with MiXCR, one entry per CDR3 protein. The table lists some 300,000 distinct CDR3 sequences, approximately 17% of them singletons. The chain carries TRBV4-1 and TRBJ2-1; D unclear. The sequencing input was blood. The receptor was derived from a man younger than 45 with Graves' hyperthyroidism. CDR3 sequence: CASSQDPPRGLSEQFF. CDR3 coding DNA: TGCGCCAGCAGCCAAGACCCACCCCGCGGCCTTTCTGAGCAGTTCTTC.